A selection of T cell receptor beta chains follows, all from one sample in a study of cytomegalovirus exposure and HLA in healthy donors. The table came from immunoSEQ multiplex PCR; TCRdb's copy has only in-frame clones and leaves some out. The sample holds roughly 300,000 clones, around 86% seen once. Sequences were obtained from PBMCs. The receptors were sampled from a woman aged 18-29 years in good health and CMV-seronegative. The CDR3 runs from the conserved cysteine through the conserved F or W. The order of the fields is D gene, J gene, clone size, V gene, CDR3 protein, CDR3 DNA. The D gene is left open where the match is weak. Clone sizes are given selectively: once, few, many, or a class where the clone is expanded.

TRBD2 TRBJ2-5 - TRBV15 CATSTLTWASGIQETQYF TGTGCCACCAGCACCCTAACCTGGGCTAGCGGAATACAAGAGACCCAGTACTTC
- TRBJ2-7 - TRBV2 CASRDFSYEQYF TGTGCCAGCAGGGACTTCTCCTACGAGCAGTACTTC
TRBD2 TRBJ2-2 - TRBV9 CASSVASGRSGELFF TGTGCCAGCAGCGTAGCTAGCGGGAGGTCCGGGGAGCTGTTTTTT
TRBD1 TRBJ2-3 - TRBV27 CASSWDSHTDTQYF TGTGCCAGCAGTTGGGACAGCCACACAGATACGCAGTATTTT
- TRBJ1-1 - TRBV7-2 CASSLAAAEAFF TGTGCCAGCAGCTTAGCGGCGGCTGAAGCTTTCTTT
- TRBJ1-4 many TRBV5-6 CASSWGQANEKLFF TGTGCCAGCAGCTGGGGACAAGCTAATGAAAAACTGTTTTTT
TRBD1 TRBJ2-7 - TRBV7-3 CASRYRVRQGLRYEQYF TGTGCCAGCAGGTATAGGGTCCGACAGGGCCTAAGGTACGAGCAGTACTTC
- TRBJ1-5 few TRBV7-8 CASSSLNQPQHF TGTGCCAGCAGCTCCCTCAATCAGCCCCAGCATTTT
- TRBJ2-7 - TRBV5-4 CASSWGGDRSYEQYF TGTGCCAGCAGCTGGGGGGGGGACAGGTCCTACGAGCAGTACTTC
- TRBJ2-1 - TRBV4-1 CASSRLPKDSLGNEQFF TGCGCCAGCAGCCGCCTCCCCAAGGACAGTCTGGGGAATGAGCAGTTCTTC